The TCR beta chain described here comes from a study of tumor-infiltrating lymphocytes in glioblastoma multiforme. General study findings and limits: T cells were not sorted into functional subsets.

For this clonotype: The antigen is undetermined. The conserved closing phenylalanine or tryptophan is absent in this CDR3, likely reflecting a read error.

Germline CDR1 reads SQVTM; CDR2 reads ANQGSEA. Trimming left V 4 bases short and J 1 base short, with 7 bases between. The CDR3 extends over 12 amino acids. Multiple V-beta primers and a C-beta primer amplified TCRB from RNA. A C-beta primer primed TCRB cDNA from approximately 0.5 ug RNA. These TCRB libraries lack any described unique molecular identifiers. TCRdb passed the multiplex PCR reads through MiXCR, listing each CDR3 protein once. Of 8,000 or so distinct CDR3 sequences listed, about 74% are singletons. The sequenced material came from brain tumor tissue. V gene TRBV29-1 combines with J gene TRBJ2-5, with D possibly TRBD1 on 5 matching bases. This sequence originates from a male donor with glioblastoma. The CDR3 loop is CSVVRGQETQYV. Written as DNA, the CDR3 is TGCAGCGTTGTAAGGGGCCAAGAGACCCAGTACGTC.